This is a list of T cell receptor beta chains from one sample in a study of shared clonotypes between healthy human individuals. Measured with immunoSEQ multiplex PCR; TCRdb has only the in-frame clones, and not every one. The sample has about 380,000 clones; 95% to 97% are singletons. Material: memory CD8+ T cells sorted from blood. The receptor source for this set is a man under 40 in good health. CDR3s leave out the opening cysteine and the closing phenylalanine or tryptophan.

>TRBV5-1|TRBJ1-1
ASSFFRGTEAF
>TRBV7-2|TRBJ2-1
ASSPGLAGSNEQF
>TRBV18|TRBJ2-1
ASSPYDRDEQF
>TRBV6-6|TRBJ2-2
ASSNLAGGGGELF
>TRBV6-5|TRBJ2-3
ASRTGIPDTQY
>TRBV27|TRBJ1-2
ASSFGTTNYGYT
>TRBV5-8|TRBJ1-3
ASSLIGQYSGNTIY
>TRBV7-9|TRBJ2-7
ASSPDEQY
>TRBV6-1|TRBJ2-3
ASSQVNLTDTQY
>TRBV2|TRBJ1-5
ASSQRQGGEQPQH
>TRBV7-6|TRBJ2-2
ASSLSIQNTGELF
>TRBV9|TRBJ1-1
ASSGRSGAF
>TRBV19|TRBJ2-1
ATKRDSYNEQF
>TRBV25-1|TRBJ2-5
ASSSSGIRRETQY
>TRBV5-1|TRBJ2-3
ASSWGTSGTTDTQY
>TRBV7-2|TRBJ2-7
ASSLTSGSYEQY
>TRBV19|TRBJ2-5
ASSMNSGGSQETQY
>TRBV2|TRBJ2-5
ASSGTTGPLVQETQY
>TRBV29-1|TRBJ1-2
SVEDHRTVGRYGYT
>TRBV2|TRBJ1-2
ASSEWGSTGIGNYGYT
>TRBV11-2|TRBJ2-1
ASSYLLAFYNEQF
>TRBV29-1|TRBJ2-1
SVESRASGRSTSIEQF
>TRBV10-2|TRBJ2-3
ASSESTSGISDTQY
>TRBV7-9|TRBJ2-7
ASSRTIETPLEQY
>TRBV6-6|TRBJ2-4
ASSLAGTLRIQY
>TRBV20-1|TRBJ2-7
SAQQGYEQY
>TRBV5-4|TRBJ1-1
ASSHDRHKLEAF
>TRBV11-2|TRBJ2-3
ASSTGLRTDTQY
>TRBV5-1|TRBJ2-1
ASSWGLAGLAYNEQF
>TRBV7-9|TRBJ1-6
ASSSRDGWNSPLH
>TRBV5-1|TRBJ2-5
ASSLVASPTQY
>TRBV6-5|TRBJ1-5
ASSYLTGGDQPQH
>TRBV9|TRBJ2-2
ASSTTLTGELF
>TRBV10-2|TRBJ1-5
ASSESLQGGTQH
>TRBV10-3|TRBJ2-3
AISEGDSTDTQY
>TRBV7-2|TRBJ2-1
ASSQRRTSGTHEQF
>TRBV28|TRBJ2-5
ASKVPGLADQETQY
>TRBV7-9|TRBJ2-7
ASRPGRRHEQY
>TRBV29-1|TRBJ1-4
SALTGPNEKLF
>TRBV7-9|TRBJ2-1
ASSIGTSAYNEQF
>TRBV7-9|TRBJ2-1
ASSSRDRGYNEQF
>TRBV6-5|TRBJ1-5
ASSPLGQGPRN
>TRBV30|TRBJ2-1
AWSVAGGNEQF
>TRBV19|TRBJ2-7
ASSRVAFYEQY
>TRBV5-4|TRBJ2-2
ASSLDSSGELF
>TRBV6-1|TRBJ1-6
ASSEDISPLH
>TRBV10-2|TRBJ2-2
ASSEIRASQLF
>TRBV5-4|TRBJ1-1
ASRFRGMNTEAF
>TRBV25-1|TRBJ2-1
ASRYSSYNEQF
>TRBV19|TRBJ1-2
ASSTRQGANYGYT
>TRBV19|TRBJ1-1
ASSMARGLYTEAF
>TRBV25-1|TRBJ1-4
ASSESGPRGEKLF
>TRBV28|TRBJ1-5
ASSLLPGAGSNQPQH
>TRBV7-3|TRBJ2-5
ASSPSAGAQETQY
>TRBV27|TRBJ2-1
ASSLWVLGGEQF